This T cell receptor (beta chain) was found in a study of CD8 T cells in Susac syndrome. The V gene's germline CDR1 is SNHLY and CDR2 FYNNEI. CDR3 size: 15 residues. The junction had 3 bases not matched to a gene; V was cut back by 0 bases and J by 4 bases. Random-hexamer reverse transcription was applied to roughly 0.45 to 1 ug RNA. From the immunoSEQ multiplex PCR reads, TCRdb called clonotypes with MiXCR, one entry per CDR3 protein. Among 100,000 or so distinct CDR3 sequences, less than 95% were seen once, and the ten largest hold 0.12%. This rearrangement joins TRBV2 to TRBJ2-5; 9 bases align to TRBD2. This receptor was identified in a human donor in good health. The sample consisted of CD8+ T cells from PBMCs. The CDR3 DNA is TGTGCCAGCAGTGAAGCGGCTAGCGGGGTAGAGACCCAGTACTTC. Translating gives CASSEAASGVETQYF.